This T cell receptor (beta chain) was obtained from a study of blood T cell repertoires in COVID-19. About the research overall: Italy, Spain and the United States were the sources of the convalescent and acute COVID-19 samples. PBMCs, B-cell-depleted T cells, or T cells provided the cDNA or gDNA that made up the material.

Germline lookup yields CDR1 SGHTS and CDR2 YDEGEE. Trimming stripped 1 base from V and 6 bases from J, with 8 bases between. This CDR3 has 12 amino acids. How the authors handled the data: Nucleated cell counts were estimated from reference gene primer amplification. Libraries were prepared by immunoSEQ multiplex PCR; TCRdb keeps only in-frame clonotypes and omits some of them. From that table come the V and J calls and clone size; the DNA was used to work out D and trimming. The sample holds 220,000 or so clones; about 85% are singletons and the top ten take about 5.1%. This sequence joins TRBV5-8 and TRBJ2-7, with D unresolved. The source material was peripheral blood. The sequence was collected from an older woman who had recovered from COVID-19. The CDR3 sequence is CASSLYRFEQYF. Written as DNA, the CDR3 is TGTGCCAGCAGCTTGTACCGGTTCGAGCAGTACTTC.